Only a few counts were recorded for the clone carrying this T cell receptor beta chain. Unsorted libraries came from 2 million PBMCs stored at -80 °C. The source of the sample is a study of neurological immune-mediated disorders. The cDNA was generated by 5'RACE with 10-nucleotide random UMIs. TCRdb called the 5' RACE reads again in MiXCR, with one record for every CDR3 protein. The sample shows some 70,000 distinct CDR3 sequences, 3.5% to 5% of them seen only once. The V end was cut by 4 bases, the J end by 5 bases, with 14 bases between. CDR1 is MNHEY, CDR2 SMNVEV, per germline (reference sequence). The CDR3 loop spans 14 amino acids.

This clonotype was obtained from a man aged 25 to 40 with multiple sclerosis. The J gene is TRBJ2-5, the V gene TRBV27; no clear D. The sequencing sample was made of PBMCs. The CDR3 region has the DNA TGTGCCAGCAGTTCCCTGTCTGGGTTGGAGACCCAGTACTTC. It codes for CASSSLSGLETQYF.